The 32 T cell receptor beta chains below were found in one sample sequenced in a study of graft-versus-host responses after intestinal transplantation. Data came from immunoSEQ multiplex PCR; TCRdb stores just in-frame clones and leaves some out. The table shows 85,000 to 100,000 clones, with about 84% occurring only once. This material consisted of PBMCs, taken 255 days after intestinal transplant. The receptors come from a human patient who received an intestinal transplant, so some T cells may come from the graft donor.

The J gene is TRBJ1-2, the V gene TRBV4-1; no definite D call. The germline gives CDR1 MGHRA, CDR2 YSYEKL. V was cut by 0 bases and J by 6 bases, with 14 bases left in between. The CDR3 sequence is 15 residues long. Here the CDR3 DNA reads TGCGCCAGCAGCCAAGAGGGCCTGGTGGGAAATGGCTACACCTTC. Amino acids: CASSQEGLVGNGYTF.

This chain joins TRBV4-2 and TRBJ1-1, with D possibly matching TRBD1 (5 bases). The CDR3 contains 13 residues. Trimming shortened V by 5 bases and J by 0 bases, and 7 bases separated the two germline ends. Germline V gives CDR1 LGHNA, CDR2 YNFKEQ. The CDR3 spells CASSRGMNTEAFF. The CDR3 DNA follows: TGTGCCAGCAGCAGGGGTATGAACACTGAAGCTTTCTTT.

The chain links TRBV4-2 to TRBJ2-1; D possibly corresponds to TRBD1 (5 bases). From germline, CDR1 is LGHNA and CDR2 YNFKEQ. The germline V and J ends were trimmed by 0 bases and 3 bases, with 15 bases remaining between them. The CDR3 is 17 amino acids. The CDR3 here is CASSQEVWQGSYNEQFF. In nucleotides, the CDR3 is TGTGCCAGCAGCCAAGAGGTTTGGCAGGGAAGCTACAATGAGCAGTTCTTC.

The chain links TRBV5-4 to TRBJ2-2; D tentatively reads TRBD1 or TRBD2 (5 bases each). Trimming removed 4 bases at V and 5 bases at J, with 18 bases between. Germline V CDR1 and CDR2: SGHNT, YYREEE (reference sequence). The CDR3 is 16 residues long. This chain's CDR3 is CASSPTGTQRTGELFF. The CDR3 nucleotides read TGTGCCAGCAGCCCTACCGGGACGCAGAGGACCGGGGAGCTGTTTTTT. The full variable domain, rest sourced from reference TRBV5-4 and TRBJ2-2, is ETGVTQSPTHLIKTRGQQVTLRCSSQSGHNTVSWYQQALGQGPQFIFQYYREEENGRGNFPPRFSGLQFPNYSSELNVNALELDDSALYLCASSPTGTQRTGELFFGEGSRLTVL.

The chain couples TRBV19 to TRBJ2-7, with 10 nucleotides matching TRBD1. CDR1 and CDR2 from the germline V gene are LNHDA and SQIVND (reference sequence). Trimming removed 4 bases from V and 1 base from J; junction bases left unmatched: 1. The CDR3 covers 14 residues. Written as DNA, the CDR3 is TGTGCCAGTAGTACGGGACAGGGGTCCTACGAGCAGTACTTC. Encoded protein: CASSTGQGSYEQYF. Complete variable domain (other parts from reference TRBV19 and TRBJ2-7): DGGITQSPKYLFRKEGQNVTLSCEQNLNHDAMYWYRQDPGQGLRLIYYSQIVNDFQKGDIAEGYSVSREKKESFPLTVTSAQKNPTAFYLCASSTGQGSYEQYFGPGTRLTVT.

The chain recombines TRBV29-1 with TRBJ2-1; 11 bases match TRBD2. V shed 7 bases and J 4 bases; nucleotides not matched to a gene: 12. The CDR3 consists of 16 residues. Germline V gene sequence: CDR1 SQVTM, CDR2 ANQGSEA. DNA of the CDR3: TGCAGCGCCCCCGTAGGGGGACTAGCGGTTTACAATGAGCAGTTCTTC. This sequence encodes CSAPVGGLAVYNEQFF.

V usage is TRBV6-6 and J usage is TRBJ1-2; unclear D gene. V was clipped by 6 bases and J by 0 bases, with 11 bases between them. Germline V gene sequence: CDR1 MNHNY, CDR2 SVGAGI (reference sequence). The CDR3 contains 14 residues. DNA of the CDR3: TGTGCCAGCAGCTGGATACACCCTAACTATGGCTACACCTTC. It specifies CASSWIHPNYGYTF.

The chain carries TRBV4-2 and TRBJ1-1; 11 bases fit TRBD1. The trim removed 0 bases at V and 11 bases at J, leaving 17 bases unmatched. Germline V gene data show CDR1 as LGHNA and CDR2 as YNFKEQ. The length of the CDR3 is 18 residues. The CDR3 is CASSQDPALDRGPIGAFF. CDR3 nucleotides: TGTGCCAGCAGCCAAGACCCCGCCCTGGACAGGGGGCCGATAGGGGCTTTCTTT.

The chain carries TRBV19 and TRBJ2-3; TRBD1 agrees at 7 bases. Germline V CDR1 and CDR2: LNHDA, SQIVND (reference sequence). The trim removed 7 bases at V and 0 bases at J, leaving 7 bases unmatched. The CDR3 consists of 15 residues. The CDR3 region is CASTRDRVSTDTQYF. CDR3 coding DNA: TGTGCCAGTACCAGAGACAGGGTCAGCACAGATACGCAGTATTTT.

The CDR3 DNA follows: TGCAGCGTTGAACGGGGTGATGGCTACACCTTC. It is translated as CSVERGDGYTF. The rearrangement links TRBV29-1 to TRBJ1-2; D remains unclear. Germline lookup yields CDR1 SQVTM and CDR2 ANQGSEA. CDR3 length equals 11 residues. V was clipped by 2 bases and J by 6 bases, with 7 bases between them. The complete variable domain, with remaining parts taken from reference TRBV29-1 and TRBJ1-2, reads SAVISQKPSRDICQRGTSLTIQCQVDSQVTMMFWYRQQPGQSLTLIATANQGSEATYESGFVIDKFPISRPNLTFSTLTVSNMSPEDSSIYLCSVERGDGYTFGSGTRLTVV.

This chain links TRBV27 with TRBJ2-2, with a tentative D call TRBD1 (6 bases). Trimming took off 3 bases at V and 8 bases at J, with 13 bases between the two ends. The CDR3 is made up of 14 amino acids. From germline, CDR1 is MNHEY and CDR2 SMNVEV (reference sequence). Here the CDR3 DNA reads TGTGCCAGCAGTTTGGGGCAGGGGTTGGGGGAGCTGTTTTTT. Its protein product is CASSLGQGLGELFF.

In DNA, the CDR3 is TGCAGCGCCAGGGCAGGGCGGAACACTGAAGCTTTCTTT. Amino acid sequence: CSARAGRNTEAFF. This sequence joins TRBV29-1 and TRBJ1-1; weak D call: TRBD1 (5 bases). Germline V lookup: CDR1 SQVTM, CDR2 ANQGSEA. V was pared by 7 bases and J by 1 base, with 13 bases between. The CDR3 contains 13 residues.

This chain uses TRBV4-1 with TRBJ1-1, with 12 bases matching TRBD1. CDR1 is MGHRA, CDR2 YSYEKL, per germline. The CDR3 is made up of 16 amino acids. Trimming took 4 bases from V and 1 from J; bases not matched to a gene: 4. DNA of the CDR3: TGCGCCAGCAGCCCCCGGGACAGGGGGCCGAACACTGAAGCTTTCTTT. This encodes CASSPRDRGPNTEAFF.

The chain recombines TRBV19 with TRBJ1-1, with unresolved D. V lost 3 bases and J lost 10, with 21 bases in between. The CDR3 is 15 amino acids. Germline V gives CDR1 LNHDA, CDR2 SQIVND (reference sequence). The CDR3 loop reads CASSIRFRGWDGAFF. The DNA of the CDR3 is TGTGCCAGTAGTATTCGTTTTCGAGGTTGGGATGGAGCTTTCTTT.

This rearrangement joins TRBV10-1 to TRBJ2-3; 11 positions match TRBD2. V was clipped by 5 bases and J by 0 bases; unmatched bases: 4. The CDR3 has 16 residues. The germline V gene encodes CDR1 WNHNN and CDR2 SYGVQD (reference sequence). The CDR3 here is CASSRRTSGSTDTQYF. DNA for the CDR3: TGCGCCAGCAGTCGAAGGACTAGCGGGAGCACAGATACGCAGTATTTT.

The chain combines TRBV6-5 with TRBJ1-3, with D uncertain. Germline CDR1 reads MNHEY; CDR2 reads SVGAGI. V gave up 4 bases and J gave up 8 bases, with 12 bases separating them. The CDR3 sequence is 13 residues long. As DNA, the CDR3 is TGTGCCAGCAGTTCCTACCGGGGTGACACCATATATTTT. It translates to CASSSYRGDTIYF.

The chain carries TRBV13 and TRBJ2-1; 11 bases are shared with TRBD2. The CDR3 covers 18 residues. The germline V gene encodes CDR1 PRHDT and CDR2 FYEKMQ (reference sequence). With V trimmed by 1 base and J by 3 bases, 8 bases remained unmatched. CDR3 DNA sequence: TGTGCCAGCAGCTTAGCGGGATCCGGGACTAGCGGCTACAATGAGCAGTTCTTC. Protein product: CASSLAGSGTSGYNEQFF. The full variable domain, in which reference TRBV13 and TRBJ2-1 provide the parts outside the CDR3, is AAGVIQSPRHLIKEKRETATLKCYPIPRHDTVYWYQQGPGQDPQFLISFYEKMQSDKGSIPDRFSAQQFSDYHSELNMSSLELGDSALYFCASSLAGSGTSGYNEQFFGPGTRLTVL.

This clone was recorded only once. The rearrangement links TRBV6-1 to TRBJ2-5, with a tentative D call TRBD2 (7 bases). The length of the CDR3 is 14 residues. Germline CDR1 is MNHNS and CDR2 is SASEGT. The ends were cut back, 1 base at V and 7 bases at J, with 13 bases in the middle. In nucleotides, the CDR3 is TGTGCCAGCAGTGAAGTAGGGGGGGCCGGGACCCAGTACTTC. Translated, it gives CASSEVGGAGTQYF.

The gene calls are TRBV19 and TRBJ1-5; the D is unclear. The CDR3 consists of 14 residues. Germline V gives CDR1 LNHDA, CDR2 SQIVND (reference sequence). The V end lost 10 bases, the J end lost 2 bases, and 15 bases lay between the germline ends. The CDR3 reads CATGEGWGNQPQHF. CDR3 in DNA: TGTGCCACTGGGGAGGGATGGGGCAATCAGCCCCAGCATTTT. The full variable domain, completed using reference TRBV19 and TRBJ1-5, is DGGITQSPKYLFRKEGQNVTLSCEQNLNHDAMYWYRQDPGQGLRLIYYSQIVNDFQKGDIAEGYSVSREKKESFPLTVTSAQKNPTAFYLCATGEGWGNQPQHFGDGTRLSIL.

The chain employs TRBV2 and TRBJ2-6; D remains unclear. The CDR3 has 16 amino acids. Germline-derived CDR1 and CDR2 are SNHLY and FYNNEI. The ends were cut back, 1 base at V and 1 base at J, with 8 bases in the middle. In nucleotides, the CDR3 is TGTGCCAGCAGTGAAGGTCTGGGGTCTGGGGCCAACGTCCTGACTTTC. Translated, it gives CASSEGLGSGANVLTF.

The chain couples TRBV7-8 to TRBJ1-1, with D perhaps TRBD1 (5 bases). V lost 5 bases, J lost 0 bases, and 10 bases lay in between. The CDR3 is 14 amino acids. The germline gives CDR1 SGHVS, CDR2 FQNEAQ. CDR3: CASSPGTVNTEAFF. The DNA for the CDR3 is TGTGCCAGCAGCCCCGGGACGGTGAACACTGAAGCTTTCTTT. Together with reference TRBV7-8 and TRBJ1-1, the CDR3 gives the full variable domain: GAGVSQSPRYKVAKRGQDVALRCDPISGHVSLFWYQQALGQGPEFLTYFQNEAQLDKSGLPSDRFFAERPEGSVSTLKIQRTQQEDSAVYLCASSPGTVNTEAFFGQGTRLTVV.

The V call is TRBV4-1, the J call TRBJ2-5, with 7 bases matching TRBD2. The V and J ends lost 5 bases and 5 bases, in that order; junction bases with no gene match: 5. Germline CDR1 reads MGHRA; CDR2 reads YSYEKL. The CDR3 is 13 amino acids. The CDR3 loop is CASSNGGWETQYF. In nucleotides, the CDR3 is TGCGCCAGCAGCAACGGGGGGTGGGAGACCCAGTACTTC.

The J gene is TRBJ1-2, the V gene TRBV6-5; D is undetermined. The CDR3 has 12 amino acids. Trimming pared 5 bases from V and 2 bases from J, leaving 6 bases between. The V gene's germline CDR1 is MNHEY and CDR2 SVGAGI. CDR3 amino acids: CASSEVNYGYTF. CDR3 DNA: TGTGCCAGCAGTGAAGTCAACTATGGCTACACCTTC.

The chain employs TRBV12-5 and TRBJ2-5; perhaps TRBD1 as D (5 bases). The V end lost 6 bases, the J end lost 1 base, and 9 bases lay between the germline ends. Looked up from germline, CDR1 is LGHNT and CDR2 is FRNRAP. This CDR3 contains 13 residues. The CDR3 sequence is CASGYDSQETQYF. CDR3 bases: TGTGCTAGTGGCTATGACAGCCAAGAGACCCAGTACTTC.

Only a few counts were recorded for this clone. The chain has TRBV2 and TRBJ1-3; the D is unclear. The ends were cut back, 2 bases at V and 0 bases at J, with 8 bases in the middle. This CDR3 has 15 amino acids. The germline gives CDR1 SNHLY, CDR2 FYNNEI. The DNA of the CDR3 is TGTGCCAGCAGTGAAATGGCCTCCTCTGGAAACACCATATATTTT. It yields the protein CASSEMASSGNTIYF.

The chain has TRBV18 and TRBJ2-1; 9 bases match TRBD2. Germline V lookup: CDR1 KGHSH, CDR2 LQKENI. J gave up 5 bases and V 2 bases, and 4 bases lay outside the gene matches. The CDR3 is made up of 15 amino acids. The CDR3 protein is CASSPAGGRHNEQFF. CDR3 sequence (DNA): TGTGCCAGCTCACCAGCGGGGGGGCGTCACAATGAGCAGTTCTTC.

The V call is TRBV27, the J call TRBJ1-2; D is perhaps TRBD1 (5 bases). The germline V and J ends were trimmed by 2 bases and 2 bases, with 12 bases remaining between them. The CDR3 consists of 15 residues. The germline V gene encodes CDR1 MNHEY and CDR2 SMNVEV (reference sequence). CDR3 coding DNA: TGTGCCAGCAGTTTAAGCAGGGAACTCAACTATGGCTACACCTTC. Translation: CASSLSRELNYGYTF.

The chain is built from TRBV27 and TRBJ1-1, with D unclear. Germline CDR1 MNHEY, CDR2 SMNVEV (reference sequence). CDR3 length: 13 amino acids. V gave up 3 bases and J gave up 5 bases, with 10 bases separating them. CDR3 loop: CASSFTTGTEAFF. The CDR3 DNA reads TGTGCCAGCAGTTTTACAACGGGGACTGAAGCTTTCTTT.

The table lists this clone with a few counts. The chain is built from TRBV6-1 and TRBJ2-7; perhaps TRBD1 as D (5 bases). CDR1 is MNHNS, CDR2 SASEGT, per germline. This CDR3 spans 13 amino acids. V lost 3 bases, J lost 4 bases, and 10 bases lay in between. The CDR3 DNA is TGTGCCAGCAGTGAGACGACAGTGTACGAGCAGTACTTC. Residues: CASSETTVYEQYF.

CDR3 sequence: CSVDLAGGGYDEQFF. The CDR3, as DNA: TGCAGCGTAGACTTAGCGGGGGGAGGTTATGATGAGCAGTTCTTC. The chain employs TRBV29-1 and TRBJ2-1; 10 nucleotides match TRBD2. V lost 6 bases to trimming and J lost 8 bases; unmatched junction nucleotides: 13. In germline, CDR1 is SQVTM, CDR2 ANQGSEA. The CDR3 has 15 residues.

The chain couples TRBV5-1 to TRBJ1-3; weak D call: TRBD1 (6 bases). Deletions cut 0 bases from V and 0 bases from J, with 10 bases between. The CDR3 is made up of 16 amino acids. Germline values: CDR1 SGHRS, CDR2 YFSETQ. Written as DNA, the CDR3 is TGCGCCAGCAGCTTGGGACAGGACTACTCTGGAAACACCATATATTTT. Residues: CASSLGQDYSGNTIYF.

The chain joins TRBV5-6 to TRBJ2-1, with D maybe TRBD2 (6 bases). CDR3 length: 16 residues. Per germline, CDR1 SGHDT and CDR2 YYEEEE. V shed 0 bases and J shed 3 bases, with 13 bases lying between them. The CDR3 is CASSLDWLANYNEQFF. DNA for the CDR3: TGTGCCAGCAGCTTGGATTGGCTAGCGAACTACAATGAGCAGTTCTTC.